This T cell receptor (beta chain) was found in a study of control samples from healthy donors and cancer patients. Sequenced by immunoSEQ multiplex PCR; TCRdb stores in-frame clones only, minus some. The sample has 22,000 or so clones; around 85% are singletons. The CDR3 length is 14 residues. Germline V gene lookup returns CDR1 LGHDT and CDR2 YNNKEL (reference sequence). Trimming removed 1 base from V and 4 bases from J, with 9 bases in between. This clone is a singleton in its sample. The sequence came from a man between 60 and 75 years old with head and neck cancer. The chain joins TRBV3-1 (or the pseudogene TRBV3-2) to TRBJ2-3; a possible D gene is TRBD2 (5 bases). The sequencing input was PBMCs. The CDR3: CASSQVAGADTQYF. The CDR3, as DNA: TGTGCCAGCAGCCAAGTTGCGGGCGCAGATACGCAGTATTTT.